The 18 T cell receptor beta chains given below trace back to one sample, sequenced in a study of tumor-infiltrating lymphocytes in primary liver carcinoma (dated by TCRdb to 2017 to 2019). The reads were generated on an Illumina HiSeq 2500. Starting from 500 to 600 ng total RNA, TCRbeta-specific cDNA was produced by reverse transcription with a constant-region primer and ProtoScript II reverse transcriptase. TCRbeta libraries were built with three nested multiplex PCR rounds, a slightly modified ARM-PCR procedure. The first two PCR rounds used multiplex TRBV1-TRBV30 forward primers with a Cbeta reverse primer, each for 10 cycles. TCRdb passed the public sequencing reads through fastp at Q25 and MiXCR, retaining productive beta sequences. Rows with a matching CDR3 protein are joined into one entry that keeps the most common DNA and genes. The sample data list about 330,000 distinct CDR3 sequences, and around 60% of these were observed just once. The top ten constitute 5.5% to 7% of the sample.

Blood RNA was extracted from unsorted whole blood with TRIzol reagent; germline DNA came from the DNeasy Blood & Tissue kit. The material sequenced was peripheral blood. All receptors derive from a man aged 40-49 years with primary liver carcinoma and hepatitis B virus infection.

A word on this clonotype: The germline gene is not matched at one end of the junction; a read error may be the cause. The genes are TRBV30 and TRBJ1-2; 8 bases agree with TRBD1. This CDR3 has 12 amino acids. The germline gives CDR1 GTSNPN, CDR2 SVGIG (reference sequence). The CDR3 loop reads CAWPPGGYGHTF. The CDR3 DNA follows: TGTGCCTGGCCCCCAGGGGGCTATGGCCACACCTTC.

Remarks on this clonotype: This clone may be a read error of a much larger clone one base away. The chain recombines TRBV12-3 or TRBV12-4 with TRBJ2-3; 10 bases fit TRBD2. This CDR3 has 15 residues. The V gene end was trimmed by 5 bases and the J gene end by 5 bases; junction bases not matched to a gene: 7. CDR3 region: CASSGASGSVDTQYF. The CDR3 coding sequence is TGTGCCAGCAGTGGGGCTAGCGGGAGTGTAGATACGCAGTATTTT.

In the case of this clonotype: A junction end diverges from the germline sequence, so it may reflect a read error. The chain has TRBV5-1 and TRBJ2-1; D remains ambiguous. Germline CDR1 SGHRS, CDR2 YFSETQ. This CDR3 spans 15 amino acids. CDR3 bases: TGCGCCAGCAGCTTAAGTCCAAGCTCCTGCAATGAGCAGTTCTTC. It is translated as CASSLSPSSCNEQFF.

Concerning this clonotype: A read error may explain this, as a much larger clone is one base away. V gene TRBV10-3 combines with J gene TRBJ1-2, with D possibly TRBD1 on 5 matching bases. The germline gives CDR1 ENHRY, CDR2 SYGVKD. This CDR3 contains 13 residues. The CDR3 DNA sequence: TGTGCCGCCCGCCTCGGGACCCGGGATGGCTACATCTTC. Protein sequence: CAARLGTRDGYIF.

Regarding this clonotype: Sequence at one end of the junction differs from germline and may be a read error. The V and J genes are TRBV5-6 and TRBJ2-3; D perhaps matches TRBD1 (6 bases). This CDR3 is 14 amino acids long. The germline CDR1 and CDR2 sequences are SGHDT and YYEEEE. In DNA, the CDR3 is TGTGCCACTGCACGGGGCAGGCGGACAGATACGCAATATTTT. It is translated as CATARGRRTDTQYF.

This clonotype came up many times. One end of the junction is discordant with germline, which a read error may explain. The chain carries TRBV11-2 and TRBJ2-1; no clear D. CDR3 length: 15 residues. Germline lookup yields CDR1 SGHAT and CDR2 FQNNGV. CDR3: CASILAPGSYNEQFF. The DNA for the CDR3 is TGTGCCAGCATCTTAGCACCTGGGTCCTACAATGAGCAGTTCTTC. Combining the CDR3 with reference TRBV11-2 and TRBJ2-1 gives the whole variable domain EAGVAQSPRYKIIEKRQSVAFWCNPISGHATLYWYQQILGQGPKLLIQFQNNGVVDDSQLPKDRFSAERLKGVDSTLKIQPAKLEDSAVYLCASILAPGSYNEQFFGPGTRLTVL.

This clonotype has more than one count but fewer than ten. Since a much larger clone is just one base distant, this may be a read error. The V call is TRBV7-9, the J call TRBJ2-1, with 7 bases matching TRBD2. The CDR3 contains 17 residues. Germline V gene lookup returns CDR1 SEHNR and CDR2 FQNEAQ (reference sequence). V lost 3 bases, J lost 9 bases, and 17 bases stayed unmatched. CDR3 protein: CASSFGGGPRSISEQFF. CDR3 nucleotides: TGTGCCAGCAGCTTCGGGGGAGGGCCCCGATCCATCAGTGAGCAGTTCTTC. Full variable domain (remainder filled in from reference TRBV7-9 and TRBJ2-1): DTGVSQNPRHKITKRGQNVTFRCDPISEHNRLYWYRQTLGQGPEFLTYFQNEAQLEKSRLLSDRFSAERPKGSFSTLEIQRTEQGDSAMYLCASSFGGGPRSISEQFFGPGTRLTVL.

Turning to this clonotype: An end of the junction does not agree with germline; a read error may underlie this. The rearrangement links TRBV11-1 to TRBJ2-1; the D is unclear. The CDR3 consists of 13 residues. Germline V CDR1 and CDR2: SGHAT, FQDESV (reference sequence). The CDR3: CGSSLRQALEQFF. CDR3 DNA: TGTGGCAGCAGCTTACGCCAGGCTCTCGAGCAGTTCTTC.

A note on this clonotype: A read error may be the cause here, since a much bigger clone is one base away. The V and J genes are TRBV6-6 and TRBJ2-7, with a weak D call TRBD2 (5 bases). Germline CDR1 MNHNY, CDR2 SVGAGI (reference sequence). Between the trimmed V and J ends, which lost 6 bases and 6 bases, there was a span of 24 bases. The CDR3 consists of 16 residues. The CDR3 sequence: CASSARPGRDLAEQYF. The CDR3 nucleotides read TGTGCCAGCAGCGCACGACCCGGACGAGACCTAGCCGAGCAGTACTTC.

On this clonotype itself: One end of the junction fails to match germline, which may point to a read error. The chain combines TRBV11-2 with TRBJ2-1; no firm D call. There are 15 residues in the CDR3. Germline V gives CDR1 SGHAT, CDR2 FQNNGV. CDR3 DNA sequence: TGTGCCAGCAGCCCAACAGTGCTCTCCTACAATGGGCAGTTCTTC. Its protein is CASSPTVLSYNGQFF.

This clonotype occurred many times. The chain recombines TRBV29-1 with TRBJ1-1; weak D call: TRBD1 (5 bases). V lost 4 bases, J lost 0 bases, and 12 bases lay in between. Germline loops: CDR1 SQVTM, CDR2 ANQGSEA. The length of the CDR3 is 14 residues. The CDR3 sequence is CSVVGAGMNTEAFF. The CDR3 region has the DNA TGCAGCGTTGTCGGGGCAGGGATGAACACTGAAGCTTTCTTT.

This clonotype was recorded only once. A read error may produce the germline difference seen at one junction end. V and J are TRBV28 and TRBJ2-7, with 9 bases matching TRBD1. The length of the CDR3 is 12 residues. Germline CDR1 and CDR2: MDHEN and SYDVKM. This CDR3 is CAGSGDRDEQYF. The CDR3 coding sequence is TGTGCCGGCAGCGGGGACAGGGACGAGCAGTACTTC. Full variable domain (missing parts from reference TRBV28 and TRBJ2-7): DVKVTQSSRYLVKRTGEKVFLECVQDMDHENMFWYRQDPGLGLRLIYFSYDVKMKEKGDIPEGYSVSREKKERFSLILESASTNQTSMYLCAGSGDRDEQYFGPGTRLTVT.

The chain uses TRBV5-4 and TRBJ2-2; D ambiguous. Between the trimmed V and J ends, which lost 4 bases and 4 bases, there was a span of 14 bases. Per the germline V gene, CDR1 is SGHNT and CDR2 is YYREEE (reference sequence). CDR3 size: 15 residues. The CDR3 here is CASSRPDASTGELFF. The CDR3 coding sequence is TGTGCCAGCAGCCGGCCAGACGCTAGCACCGGGGAGCTGTTTTTT.

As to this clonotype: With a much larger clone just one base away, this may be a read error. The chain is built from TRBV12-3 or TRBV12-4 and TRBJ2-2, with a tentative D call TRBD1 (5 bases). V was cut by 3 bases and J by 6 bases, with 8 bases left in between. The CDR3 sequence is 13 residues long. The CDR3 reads CASSFGASGELFF. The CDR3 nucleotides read TGTGCCAGCAGTTTTGGGGCCTCCGGGGAGCTGTTTTTT.

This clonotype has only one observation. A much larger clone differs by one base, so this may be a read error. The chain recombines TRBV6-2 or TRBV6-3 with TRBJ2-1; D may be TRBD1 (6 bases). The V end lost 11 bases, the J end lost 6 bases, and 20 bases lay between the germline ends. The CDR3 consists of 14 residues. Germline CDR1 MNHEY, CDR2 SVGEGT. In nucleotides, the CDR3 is TGTGCCCTCACCCCTGTGGGGGCGAGCAATGAGCAGTTCTTC. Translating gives CALTPVGASNEQFF.

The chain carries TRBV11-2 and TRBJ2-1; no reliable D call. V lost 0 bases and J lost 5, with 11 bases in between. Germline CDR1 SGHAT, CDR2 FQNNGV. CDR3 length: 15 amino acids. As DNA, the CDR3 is TGTGCCAGCAGCTTAGAGGGCCGTGTTAACAATGAGCAGTTCTTC. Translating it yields CASSLEGRVNNEQFF.

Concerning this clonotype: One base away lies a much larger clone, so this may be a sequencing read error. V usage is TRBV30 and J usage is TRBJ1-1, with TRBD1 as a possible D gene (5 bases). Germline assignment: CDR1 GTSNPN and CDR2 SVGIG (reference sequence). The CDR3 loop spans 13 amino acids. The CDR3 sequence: CAWCVTGGTEAFF. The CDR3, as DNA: TGTGCCTGGTGTGTGACGGGGGGCACTGAAGCTTTCTTT.

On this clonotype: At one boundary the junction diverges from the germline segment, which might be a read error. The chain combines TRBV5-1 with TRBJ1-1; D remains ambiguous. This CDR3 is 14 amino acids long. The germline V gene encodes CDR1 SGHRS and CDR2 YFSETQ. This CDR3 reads CASSLRQLNAEAFF. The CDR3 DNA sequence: TGCGCCAGCAGCCTTCGACAATTGAACGCTGAAGCTTTCTTT.